The 10 T cell receptor beta chains given below trace back to one sample, sequenced in a study of PD-L1 blockade in urothelial cancer. Here immunoSEQ multiplex PCR was the method, and the copy in TCRdb shows in-frame clones only, minus some. Here the sample spans 130,000 or so clones, about 81% being singletons. Time point reported: pretreatment peripheral blood. The material was PBMCs, obtained around atezolizumab (anti-PD-L1) treatment. These TCRs come from a man aged 45 to 65 with urothelial cancer.

V gene TRBV7-2 combines with J gene TRBJ1-2; 8 nucleotides match TRBD1. V gave up 7 bases and J gave up 4 bases; unmatched junction bases: 5. Germline lookup yields CDR1 SGHTA and CDR2 FQGNSA. The CDR3 covers 13 residues. CDR3 bases: TGTGCCAGCAAGGGACAGGAATTCTATGGCTACACCTTC. Amino acid sequence: CASKGQEFYGYTF.

The genes are TRBV18 and TRBJ2-7, with D perhaps matching TRBD2 (6 bases). The germline V gene has CDR1 KGHSH and CDR2 LQKENI. Trimming left V 4 bases short and J 2 bases short, with 12 bases between. This CDR3 is built from 14 residues. The CDR3 region has the DNA TGTGCCAGCTCACGGGGGGAAACCCCCTACGAGCAGTACTTC. It specifies CASSRGETPYEQYF.

This chain joins TRBV5-4 and TRBJ1-2, with a tentative D call TRBD1 (5 bases). Germline loops: CDR1 SGHNT, CDR2 YYREEE (reference sequence). Trimming stripped 0 bases from V and 10 bases from J, with 16 bases between. The CDR3 is made up of 14 amino acids. The CDR3 loop reads CASSLEGGAVYYTF. The CDR3 DNA follows: TGTGCCAGCAGCTTGGAGGGCGGGGCCGTTTACTACACCTTC.

This rearrangement joins TRBV28 to TRBJ2-3; 8 bases are a match to TRBD2. CDR3 length equals 17 residues. J lost 0 bases, V lost 2 bases, and 7 bases had no gene match. Germline V gene lookup returns CDR1 MDHEN and CDR2 SYDVKM. The CDR3 loop is CASSLRTSGTSTDTQYF. The CDR3 DNA follows: TGTGCCAGCAGTTTACGAACTAGCGGAACTAGCACAGATACGCAGTATTTT. Variable domain in full (rest from reference TRBV28 and TRBJ2-3): DVKVTQSSRYLVKRTGEKVFLECVQDMDHENMFWYRQDPGLGLRLIYFSYDVKMKEKGDIPEGYSVSREKKERFSLILESASTNQTSMYLCASSLRTSGTSTDTQYFGPGTRLTVL.

This clone was picked up a small number of times. This rearrangement joins TRBV28 to TRBJ1-6; maybe TRBD1 (6 bases). Germline CDR1 MDHEN, CDR2 SYDVKM. Trimming removed 1 base at V and 11 bases at J, with 15 bases between. The CDR3 is made up of 15 amino acids. This CDR3 is CASSLLQGNFAPLHF. The CDR3 coding sequence is TGTGCCAGCAGTTTATTACAGGGTAATTTTGCACCCCTCCACTTT.

There are a few counts of this clone. V gene TRBV11-2 combines with J gene TRBJ1-2; 9 bases are a match to TRBD1. This CDR3 has 16 amino acids. Germline values: CDR1 SGHAT, CDR2 FQNNGV. Trimming cost V 0 bases and J 5 bases; bases outside gene matches: 7. CDR3 in amino acids: CASSLDAGTGPYGYTF. In DNA, the CDR3 is TGTGCCAGCAGCTTAGATGCGGGGACAGGGCCATATGGCTACACCTTC.

The J gene is TRBJ2-7, the V gene TRBV28; 11 bases map to TRBD1. The V gene's germline CDR1 is MDHEN and CDR2 SYDVKM. Losses at the gene ends were 6 bases for V and 3 bases for J; bases not matched to a gene: 7. CDR3 length: 15 residues. Written as DNA, the CDR3 is TGTGCCAGCAGGAGTGCGGGACAGGGGGTCTACGAGCAGTACTTC. This translates into CASRSAGQGVYEQYF.

The sample holds a few counts of this clone. The rearrangement joins TRBV30 to TRBJ1-1, with D maybe TRBD1 (6 bases). The germline CDR1 and CDR2 sequences are GTSNPN and SVGIG (reference sequence). CDR3 length: 14 amino acids. V gave up 3 bases and J gave up 0 bases, with 11 bases separating them. This CDR3 is CAWRADSVNTEAFF. The CDR3 bases are TGTGCCTGGAGGGCGGACAGTGTGAACACTGAAGCTTTCTTT. Combining the CDR3 with reference TRBV30 and TRBJ1-1 gives the whole variable domain SQTIHQWPATLVQPVGSPLSLECTVEGTSNPNLYWYRQAAGRGLQLLFYSVGIGQISSEVPQNLSASRPQDRQFILSSKKLLLSDSGFYLCAWRADSVNTEAFFGQGTRLTVV.

The rearrangement uses TRBV5-1 and TRBJ2-3; D gene uncertain. Germline CDR1 SGHRS, CDR2 YFSETQ. The CDR3 length is 13 residues. V lost 4 bases and J 2 bases, leaving 8 bases between the germline ends. CDR3 nucleotides: TGCGCCAGCAGCCCCCTCCTCACAGATACGCAGTATTTT. It translates to CASSPLLTDTQYF.

The chain employs TRBV5-1 and TRBJ2-7, with D possibly TRBD1 on 5 matching bases. Trimming removed 4 bases from V and 2 bases from J, with 19 bases in between. Germline V gene lookup returns CDR1 SGHRS and CDR2 YFSETQ. The CDR3 spans 16 residues. The CDR3 spells CASSDQGVYSTYEQYF. The CDR3 region has the DNA TGCGCCAGCAGCGACCAAGGGGTTTACAGCACCTACGAGCAGTACTTC.